This record looks at one T cell receptor (beta chain) sequence and its context. Its specificity is unknown. The V gene's germline CDR1 is SNHLY and CDR2 FYNNEI. Deletions cut 2 bases from V and 4 bases from J, with 14 bases between. The CDR3 runs to 15 residues. This entry comes from a study of T cell responses to AZD1222 COVID-19 vaccine. The study, taken as a whole, reports: Variant regions that are unmutated are reportedly the target of nearly half of spike-specific TCRs. Spike-wide coverage was observed for vaccine-associated CD4 TCRs, with dominant responses at 160-218 and 743-854. The sample set comprised mostly white British donors with more females, and clonal diversity was possibly underestimated.

Assay: immunoSEQ multiplex PCR; the TCRdb copy retains only in-frame clones and omits some. The repertoire holds tens of thousands of clones, with approximately 88% as singletons. The source is an adult in good health. The sequencing here drew on peripheral blood, taken on day 0 of AZD1222 vaccination. The V gene is TRBV2, the J gene TRBJ1-2, with D possibly TRBD1 on 6 matching bases. The CDR3, as DNA: TGTGCCAGCAGTGAAAGTCGGACAGTCTTCTATGGCTACACCTTC. Its protein is CASSESRTVFYGYTF.